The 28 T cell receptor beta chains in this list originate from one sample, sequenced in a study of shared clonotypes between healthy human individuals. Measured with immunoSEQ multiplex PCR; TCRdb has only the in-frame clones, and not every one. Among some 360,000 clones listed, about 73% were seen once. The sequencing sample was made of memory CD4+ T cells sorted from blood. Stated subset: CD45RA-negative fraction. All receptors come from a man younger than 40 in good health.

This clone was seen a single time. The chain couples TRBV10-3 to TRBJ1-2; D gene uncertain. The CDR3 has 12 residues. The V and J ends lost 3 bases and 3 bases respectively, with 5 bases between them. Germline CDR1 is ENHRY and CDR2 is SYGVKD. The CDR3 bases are TGTGCCATCAGTGAAGGAGACTATGGCTACACCTTC. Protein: CAISEGDYGYTF.

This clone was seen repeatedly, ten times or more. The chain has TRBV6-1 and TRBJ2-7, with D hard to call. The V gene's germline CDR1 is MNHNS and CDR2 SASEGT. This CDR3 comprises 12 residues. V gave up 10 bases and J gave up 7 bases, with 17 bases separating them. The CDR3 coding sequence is TGTGCCACCACACACAATCCCCTAGAGCAGTACTTC. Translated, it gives CATTHNPLEQYF.

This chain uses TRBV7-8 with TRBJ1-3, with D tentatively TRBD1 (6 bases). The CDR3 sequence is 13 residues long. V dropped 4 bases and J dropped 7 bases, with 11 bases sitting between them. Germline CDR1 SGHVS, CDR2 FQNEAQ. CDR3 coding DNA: TGTGCCAGCAGCTCCAGAACAGGGAACACCATATATTTT. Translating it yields CASSSRTGNTIYF.

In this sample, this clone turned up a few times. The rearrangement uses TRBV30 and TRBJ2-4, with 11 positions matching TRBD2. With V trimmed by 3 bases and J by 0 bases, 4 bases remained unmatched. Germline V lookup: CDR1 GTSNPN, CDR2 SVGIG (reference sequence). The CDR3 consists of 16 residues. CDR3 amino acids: CAWRELAGVAKNIQYF. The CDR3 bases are TGTGCCTGGAGAGAACTAGCGGGGGTAGCCAAAAACATTCAGTACTTC.

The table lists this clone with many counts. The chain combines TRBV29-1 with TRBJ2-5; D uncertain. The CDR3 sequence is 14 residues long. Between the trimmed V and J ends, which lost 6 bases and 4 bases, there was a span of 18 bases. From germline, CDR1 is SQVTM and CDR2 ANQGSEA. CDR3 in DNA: TGCAGCGTAAGCCGGGCCTCAAGTAGAGAGACCCAGTACTTC. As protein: CSVSRASSRETQYF.

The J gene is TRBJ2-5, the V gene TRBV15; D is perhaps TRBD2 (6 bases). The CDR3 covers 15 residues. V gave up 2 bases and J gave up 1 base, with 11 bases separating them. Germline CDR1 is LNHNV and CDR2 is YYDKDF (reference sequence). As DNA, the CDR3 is TGTGCCACCAGCAGAAATAGCGGAGGCCAAGAGACCCAGTACTTC. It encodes CATSRNSGGQETQYF.

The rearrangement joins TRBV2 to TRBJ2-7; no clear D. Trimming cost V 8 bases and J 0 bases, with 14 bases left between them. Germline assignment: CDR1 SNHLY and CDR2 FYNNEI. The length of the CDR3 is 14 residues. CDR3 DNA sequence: TGTGCCAGCCTCCCGGTTACAAGCTCCTACGAGCAGTACTTC. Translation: CASLPVTSSYEQYF.

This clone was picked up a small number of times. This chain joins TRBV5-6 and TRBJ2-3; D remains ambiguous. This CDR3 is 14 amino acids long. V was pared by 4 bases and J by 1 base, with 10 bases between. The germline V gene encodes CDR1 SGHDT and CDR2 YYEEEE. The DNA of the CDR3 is TGTGCCAGCAGCCAGCTCGGAGGCACAGATACGCAGTATTTT. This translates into CASSQLGGTDTQYF.

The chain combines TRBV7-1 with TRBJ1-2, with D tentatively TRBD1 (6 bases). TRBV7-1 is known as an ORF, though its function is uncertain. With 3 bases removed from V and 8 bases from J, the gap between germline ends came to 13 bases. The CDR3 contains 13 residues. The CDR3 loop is CASSSDRYRGYTF. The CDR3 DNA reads TGTGCCAGCAGCTCCGACAGGTACCGAGGCTACACCTTC.

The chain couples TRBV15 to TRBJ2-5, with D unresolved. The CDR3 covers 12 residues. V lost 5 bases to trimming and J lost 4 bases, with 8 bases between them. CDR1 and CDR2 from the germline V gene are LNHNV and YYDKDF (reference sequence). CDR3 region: CATSGSRETQYF. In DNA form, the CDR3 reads TGTGCCACCAGCGGAAGCAGAGAGACCCAGTACTTC. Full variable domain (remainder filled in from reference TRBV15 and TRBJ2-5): DAMVIQNPRYQVTQFGKPVTLSCSQTLNHNVMYWYQQKSSQAPKLLFHYYDKDFNNEADTPDNFQSRRPNTSFCFLDIRSPGLGDTAMYLCATSGSRETQYFGPGTRLLVL.

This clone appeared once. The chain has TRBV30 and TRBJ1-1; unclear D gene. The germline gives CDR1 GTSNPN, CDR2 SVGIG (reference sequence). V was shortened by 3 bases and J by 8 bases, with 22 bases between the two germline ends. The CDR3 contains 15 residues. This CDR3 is CAWRALGPDPPEAFF. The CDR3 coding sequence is TGTGCCTGGAGGGCCCTCGGACCAGATCCCCCCGAAGCTTTCTTT.

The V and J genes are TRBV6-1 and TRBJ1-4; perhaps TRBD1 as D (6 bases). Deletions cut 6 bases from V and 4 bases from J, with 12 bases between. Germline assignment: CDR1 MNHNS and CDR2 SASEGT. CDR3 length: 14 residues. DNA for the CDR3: TGTGCCAGCAGGGAGACAGGCAGTAATGAAAAACTGTTTTTT. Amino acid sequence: CASRETGSNEKLFF.

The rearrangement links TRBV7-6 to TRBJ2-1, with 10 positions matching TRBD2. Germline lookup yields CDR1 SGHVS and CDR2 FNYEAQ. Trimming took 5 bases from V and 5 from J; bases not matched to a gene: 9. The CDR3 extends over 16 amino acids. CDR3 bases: TGTGCCAGCAGCATTGGGGGACTAGCGAGAAACAATGAGCAGTTCTTC. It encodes CASSIGGLARNNEQFF. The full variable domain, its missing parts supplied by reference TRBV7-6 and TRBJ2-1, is GAGVSQSPRYKVTKRGQDVALRCDPISGHVSLYWYRQALGQGPEFLTYFNYEAQQDKSGLPNDRFSAERPEGSISTLTIQRTEQRDSAMYRCASSIGGLARNNEQFFGPGTRLTVL.

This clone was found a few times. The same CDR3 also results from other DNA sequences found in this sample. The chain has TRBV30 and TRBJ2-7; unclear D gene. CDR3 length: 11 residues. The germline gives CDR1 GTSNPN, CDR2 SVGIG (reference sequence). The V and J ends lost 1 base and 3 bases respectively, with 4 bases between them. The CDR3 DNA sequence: TGTGCCTGGAGTGACAGCTACGAGCAGTACTTC. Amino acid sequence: CAWSDSYEQYF.

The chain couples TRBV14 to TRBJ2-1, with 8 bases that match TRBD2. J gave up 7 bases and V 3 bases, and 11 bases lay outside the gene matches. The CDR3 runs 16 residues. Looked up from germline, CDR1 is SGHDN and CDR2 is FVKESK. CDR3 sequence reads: CASSQIAGRAENEQFF. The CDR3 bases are TGTGCCAGCAGCCAGATAGCGGGAAGGGCTGAGAATGAGCAGTTCTTC.

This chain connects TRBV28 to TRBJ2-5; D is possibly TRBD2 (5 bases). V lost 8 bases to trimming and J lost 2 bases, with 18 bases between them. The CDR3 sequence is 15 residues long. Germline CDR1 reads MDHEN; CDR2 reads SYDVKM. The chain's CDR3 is CASFPRGEQQETQYF. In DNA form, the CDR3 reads TGTGCCAGCTTCCCTCGGGGAGAACAGCAAGAGACCCAGTACTTC.

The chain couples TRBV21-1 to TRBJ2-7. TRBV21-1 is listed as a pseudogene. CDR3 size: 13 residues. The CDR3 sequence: CASSKGSRSEQYF. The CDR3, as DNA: TGTGCCAGCAGCAAGGGGTCTAGGTCCGAGCAGTACTTC.

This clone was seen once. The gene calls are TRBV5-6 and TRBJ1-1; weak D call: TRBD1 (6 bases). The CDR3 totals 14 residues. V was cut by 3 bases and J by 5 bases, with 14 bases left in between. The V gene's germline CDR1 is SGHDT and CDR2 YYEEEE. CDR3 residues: CASSYGGRQTEAFF. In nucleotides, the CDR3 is TGTGCCAGCAGCTACGGGGGCAGGCAAACTGAAGCTTTCTTT.

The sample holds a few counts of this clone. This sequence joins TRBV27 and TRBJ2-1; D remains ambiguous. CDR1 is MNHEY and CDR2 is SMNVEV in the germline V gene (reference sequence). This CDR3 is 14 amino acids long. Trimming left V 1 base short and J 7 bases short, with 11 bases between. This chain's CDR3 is CASSLLLPGNEQFF. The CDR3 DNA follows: TGTGCCAGCAGTTTATTACTCCCCGGAAATGAGCAGTTCTTC.

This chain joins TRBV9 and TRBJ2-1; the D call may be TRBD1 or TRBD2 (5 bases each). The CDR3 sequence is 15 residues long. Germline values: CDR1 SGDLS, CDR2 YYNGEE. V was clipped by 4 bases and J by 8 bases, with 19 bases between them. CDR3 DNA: TGTGCCAGCAGCCTCGGGACGGCAGAATTGGATGAGCAGTTCTTC. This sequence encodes CASSLGTAELDEQFF.

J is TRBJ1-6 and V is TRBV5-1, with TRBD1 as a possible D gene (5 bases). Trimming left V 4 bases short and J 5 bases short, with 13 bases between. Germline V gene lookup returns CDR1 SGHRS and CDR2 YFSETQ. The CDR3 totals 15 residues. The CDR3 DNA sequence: TGCGCCAGCAGCGGCGGGACGGCGAATAATTCACCCCTCCACTTT. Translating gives CASSGGTANNSPLHF.

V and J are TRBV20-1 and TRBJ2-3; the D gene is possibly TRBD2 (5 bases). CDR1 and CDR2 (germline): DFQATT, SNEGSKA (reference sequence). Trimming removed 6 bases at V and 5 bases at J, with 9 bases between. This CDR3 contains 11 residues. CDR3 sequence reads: CSAPRGDTQYF. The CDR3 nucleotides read TGCAGTGCCCCTCGGGGAGATACGCAGTATTTT.

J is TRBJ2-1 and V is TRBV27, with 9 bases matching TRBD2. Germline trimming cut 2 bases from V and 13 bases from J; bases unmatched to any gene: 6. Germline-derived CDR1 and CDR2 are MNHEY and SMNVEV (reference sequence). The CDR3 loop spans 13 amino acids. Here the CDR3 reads CASSLQREAPQFF. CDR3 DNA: TGTGCCAGCAGTTTACAGCGGGAGGCCCCCCAGTTCTTC.

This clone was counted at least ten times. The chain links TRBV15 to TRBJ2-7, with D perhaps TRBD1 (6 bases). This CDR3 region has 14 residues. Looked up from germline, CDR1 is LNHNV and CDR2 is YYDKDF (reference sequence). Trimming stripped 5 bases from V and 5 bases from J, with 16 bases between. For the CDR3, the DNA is TGTGCCACCAGCCTCCAATGGAAGGGGGACGAGCAGTACTTC. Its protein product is CATSLQWKGDEQYF.

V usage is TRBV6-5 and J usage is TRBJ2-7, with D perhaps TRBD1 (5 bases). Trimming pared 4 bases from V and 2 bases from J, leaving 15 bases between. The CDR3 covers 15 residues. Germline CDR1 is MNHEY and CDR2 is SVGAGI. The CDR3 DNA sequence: TGTGCCAGCAGTTGGGGTGGGGCGACAACCTACGAGCAGTACTTC. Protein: CASSWGGATTYEQYF.

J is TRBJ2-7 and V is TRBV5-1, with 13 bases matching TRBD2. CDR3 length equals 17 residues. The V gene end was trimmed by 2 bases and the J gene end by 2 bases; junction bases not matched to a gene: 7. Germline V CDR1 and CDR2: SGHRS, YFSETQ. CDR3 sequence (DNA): TGCGCCAGCAGCTTCCCCCCCGGGACTAGCGGGACCTACGAGCAGTACTTC. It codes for CASSFPPGTSGTYEQYF.

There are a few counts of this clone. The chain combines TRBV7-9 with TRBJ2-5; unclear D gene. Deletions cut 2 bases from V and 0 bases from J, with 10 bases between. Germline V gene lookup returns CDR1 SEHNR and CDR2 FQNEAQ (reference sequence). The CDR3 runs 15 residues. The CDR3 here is CASSLRQTNQETQYF. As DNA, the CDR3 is TGTGCCAGCAGCTTAAGGCAGACAAACCAAGAGACCCAGTACTTC.

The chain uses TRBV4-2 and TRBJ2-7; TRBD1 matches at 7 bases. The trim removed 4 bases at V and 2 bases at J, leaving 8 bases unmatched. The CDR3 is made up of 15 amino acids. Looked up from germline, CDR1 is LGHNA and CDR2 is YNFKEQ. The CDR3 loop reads CASSRGTAETYEQYF. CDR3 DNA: TGTGCCAGCAGCCGTGGGACAGCAGAAACCTACGAGCAGTACTTC.